This T cell receptor (beta chain) was recovered during a study of blood T cell repertoires in COVID-19 (TCRdb year 2020). About the full investigation: Samples from collaborators originated in the United States, Italy and Spain and spanned both the acute and convalescent phases of COVID-19. The prospective study material was composed of cDNA or gDNA derived from T cells, B-cell-depleted T cells, or PBMCs. The dataset comprised deeply sampled blood TCRbeta repertoires from subjects exposed to, actively infected with, or recovered from COVID-19. The repertoires were made available in a free public database intended to serve as a resource for research on the immune response to SARS-CoV-2. Samples came from the ongoing ImmuneRACE study (first 160 participants) plus 1,254 subjects from 6 global collaborators. Sample metadata almost always included a de-identified subject ID, COVID-19 status, age in years and sex. Where HLA class I and class II types were available, the types were taken from metadata supplied by the sample provider, not from assay-based typing.

Notes on this clone: The clone's antigen remains unknown. Per-base qualities were not stored, and no clone one base away is much larger.

Whole blood was collected in K2EDTA tubes by collaborating institutions according to the institutions' own protocols. Collaborator samples were shipped for TCRbeta analysis as frozen whole blood, isolated PBMCs, or DNA extracted from either sample type. General findings and caveats noted by the study authors: How much clinical and demographic metadata was included differed by source and by participant, and the metadata was provided uncurated.

The immunoSEQ Assay, a bias-controlled multiplex PCR, was used to amplify TCRbeta CDR3 regions from genomic DNA. Concerning the study's data processing: Within the assay, amplification of reference gene primers was used to estimate how many nucleated cells each sample contained. Sequence reads were collapsed and filtered to measure the absolute abundance of every unique TCRbeta CDR3 rearrangement. For each sample, productive Simpson clonality was calculated as the square root of Simpson's diversity index over productive rearrangements. Here the immuneACCESS table is served through TCRdb, limited to in-frame sequences with V and J called. Missing clones are a known gap in these copies; in checked studies unresolved V genes cover under half, and the rest lacks a known reason. For V, J and clone size, that table is used; D and trimming come from the DNA. The sample table contains fewer than 40,000 clones; only one count was recorded for more than 60% of them. 1.5% to 2% of the sample rests with the top ten.

Taken from cysteine to phenylalanine, the CDR3 has 22 residues. Just the 66-base CDR3 DNA is kept, in frame starting at base 1. The germline V gene supplies CDR1 SGHDN and CDR2 FVKESK. Here V drops 0 bases and J drops 7 bases, and the junction holds 22 bases not matched to any gene. The clonotype was recovered from a man aged 55 to 70 with active COVID-19. The sequencing input was peripheral blood. The chain is encoded by TRBV14 joined to TRBJ2-2, and 11 bases in between align with TRBD2. CDR3 region: CASSQEWYTGLAAFIKNGELFF. The nucleotides read TGTGCCAGCAGCCAAGAGTGGTATACGGGACTAGCGGCGTTCATCAAGAACGGGGAGCTGTTTTTT. Where the CDR3 stops, the reference TRBV14 and TRBJ2-2 genes take over; the full variable domain is EAGVTQFPSHSVIEKGQTVTLRCDPISGHDNLYWYRRVMGKEIKFLLHFVKESKQDESGMPNNRFLAERTGGTYSTLKVQPAELEDSGVYFCASSQEWYTGLAAFIKNGELFFGEGSRLTVL.